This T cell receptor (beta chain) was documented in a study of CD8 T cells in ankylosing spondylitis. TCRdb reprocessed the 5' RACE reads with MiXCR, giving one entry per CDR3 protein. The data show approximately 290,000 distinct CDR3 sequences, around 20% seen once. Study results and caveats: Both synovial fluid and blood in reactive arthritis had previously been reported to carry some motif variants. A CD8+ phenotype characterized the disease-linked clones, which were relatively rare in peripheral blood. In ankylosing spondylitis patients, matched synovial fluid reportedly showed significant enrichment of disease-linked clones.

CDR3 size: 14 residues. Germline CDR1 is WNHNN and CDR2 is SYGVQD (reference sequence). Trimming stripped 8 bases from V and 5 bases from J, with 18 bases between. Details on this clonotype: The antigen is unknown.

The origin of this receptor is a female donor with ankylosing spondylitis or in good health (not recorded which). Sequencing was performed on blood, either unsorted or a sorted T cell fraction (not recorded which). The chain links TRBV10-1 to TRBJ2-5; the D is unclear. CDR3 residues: CASPAIGDRETQYF. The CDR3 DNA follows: TGCGCCAGCCCCGCGATAGGAGACCGGGAGACCCAGTACTTC.